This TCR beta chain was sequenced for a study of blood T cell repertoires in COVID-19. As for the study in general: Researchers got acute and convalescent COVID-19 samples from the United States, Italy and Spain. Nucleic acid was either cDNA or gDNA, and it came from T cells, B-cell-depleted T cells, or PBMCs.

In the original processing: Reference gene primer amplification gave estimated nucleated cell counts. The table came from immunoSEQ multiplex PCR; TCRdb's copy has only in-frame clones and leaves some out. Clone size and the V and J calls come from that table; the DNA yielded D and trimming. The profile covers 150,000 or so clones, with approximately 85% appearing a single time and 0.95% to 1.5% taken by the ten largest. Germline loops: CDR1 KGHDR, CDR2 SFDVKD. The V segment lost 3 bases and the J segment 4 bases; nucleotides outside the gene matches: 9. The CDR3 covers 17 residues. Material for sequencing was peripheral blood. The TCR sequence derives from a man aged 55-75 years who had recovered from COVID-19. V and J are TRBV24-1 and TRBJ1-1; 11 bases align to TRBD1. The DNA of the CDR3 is TGTGCCACCAGTGATGGTTATTCCGGGACAGGGGGCACTGAAGCTTTCTTT. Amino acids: CATSDGYSGTGGTEAFF.